The clone carrying this TCR beta chain was seen a few times. Its antigen is unknown. The data were obtained in a study of cytomegalovirus exposure and HLA in healthy donors. Notes on the study in general: Accurate prediction of HLA-A and HLA-B alleles (for most subjects) was reportedly achieved from TCR beta sequences.

Amplification used 60 Vbeta primers and 13 Jbeta primers. Libraries were prepared by immunoSEQ multiplex PCR; TCRdb keeps only in-frame clonotypes and omits some of them. This table holds 150,000 to 200,000 clones, over 70% found once. V lost 6 bases and J lost 5; bases outside the gene matches: 8. The CDR3 is 15 amino acids. Germline CDR1 reads MNHEY; CDR2 reads SVGAGI. Sequences were obtained from PBMCs. The chain uses TRBV6-5 and TRBJ2-1, with TRBD1 matching over 9 bases. This TCR derives from a male donor in good health and CMV-seropositive. The CDR3 nucleotides read TGTGCCAGCAGCCCGGACAGGGGATATCACAATGAGCAGTTCTTC. Translating gives CASSPDRGYHNEQFF.